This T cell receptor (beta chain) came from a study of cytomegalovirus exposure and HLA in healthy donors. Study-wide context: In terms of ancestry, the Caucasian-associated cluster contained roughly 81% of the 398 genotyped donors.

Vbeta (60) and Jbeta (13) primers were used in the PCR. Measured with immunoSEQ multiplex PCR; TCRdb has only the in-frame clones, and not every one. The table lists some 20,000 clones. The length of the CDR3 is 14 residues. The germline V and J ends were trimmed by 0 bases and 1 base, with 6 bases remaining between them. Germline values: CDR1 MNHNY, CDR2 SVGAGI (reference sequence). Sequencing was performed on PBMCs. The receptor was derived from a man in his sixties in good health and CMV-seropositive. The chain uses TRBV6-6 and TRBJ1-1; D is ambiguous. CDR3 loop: CASSYSRGNTEAFF. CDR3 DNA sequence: TGTGCCAGCAGTTACTCGAGAGGGAACACTGAAGCTTTCTTT.